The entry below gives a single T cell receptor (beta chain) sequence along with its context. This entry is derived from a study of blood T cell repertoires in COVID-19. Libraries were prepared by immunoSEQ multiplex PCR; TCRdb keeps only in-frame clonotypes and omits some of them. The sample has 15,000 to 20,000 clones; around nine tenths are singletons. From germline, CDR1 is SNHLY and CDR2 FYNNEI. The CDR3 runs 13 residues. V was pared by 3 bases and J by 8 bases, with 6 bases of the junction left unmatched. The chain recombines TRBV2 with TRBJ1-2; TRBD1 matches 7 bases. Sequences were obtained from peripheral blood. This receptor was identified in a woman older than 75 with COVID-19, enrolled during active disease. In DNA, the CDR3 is TGTGCCAGCAGTGAGTCTGAACAGGGGGGCTACACCTTC. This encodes CASSESEQGGYTF. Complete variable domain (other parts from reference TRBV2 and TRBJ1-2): EPEVTQTPSHQVTQMGQEVILRCVPISNHLYFYWYRQILGQKVEFLVSFYNNEISEKSEIFDDQFSVERPDGSNFTLKIRSTKLEDSAMYFCASSESEQGGYTFGSGTRLTVV.